This T cell receptor beta chain was retrieved from a study of identical twins. This clonotype was observed many times. The CDR3 has 15 residues. From germline, CDR1 is ENHRY and CDR2 SYGVKD. Unmatched junction bases numbered 9, after V lost 7 bases and J lost 3 bases. Using its own MiXCR run on the 5' RACE reads, TCRdb lists one record per CDR3 protein. The sample yields 640,000 or so distinct CDR3 sequences, around 6% seen once. This chain connects TRBV10-3 to TRBJ2-5; 9 bases are shared with TRBD1. The clonotype was recovered from a man aged 18 to 29 in good health. What was sequenced was naive T cells sorted from blood. CDR3 region: CAINPGTGPKETQYF. The CDR3 DNA is TGTGCCATCAACCCAGGGACAGGGCCGAAAGAGACCCAGTACTTC.